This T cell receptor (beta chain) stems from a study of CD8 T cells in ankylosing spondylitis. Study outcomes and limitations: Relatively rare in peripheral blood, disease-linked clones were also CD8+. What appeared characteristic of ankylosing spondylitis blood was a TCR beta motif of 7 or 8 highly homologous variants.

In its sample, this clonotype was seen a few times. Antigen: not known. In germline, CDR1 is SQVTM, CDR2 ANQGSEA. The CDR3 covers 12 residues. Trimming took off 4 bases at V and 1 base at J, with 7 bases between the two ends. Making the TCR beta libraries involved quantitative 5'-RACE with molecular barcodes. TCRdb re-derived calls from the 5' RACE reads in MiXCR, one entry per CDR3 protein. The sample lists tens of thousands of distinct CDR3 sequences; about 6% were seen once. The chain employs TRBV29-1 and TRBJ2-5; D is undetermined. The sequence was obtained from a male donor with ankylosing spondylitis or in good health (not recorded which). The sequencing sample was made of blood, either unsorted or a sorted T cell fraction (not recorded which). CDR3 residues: CSVVGSQETQYF. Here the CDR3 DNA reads TGCAGCGTTGTGGGGTCCCAAGAGACCCAGTACTTC.